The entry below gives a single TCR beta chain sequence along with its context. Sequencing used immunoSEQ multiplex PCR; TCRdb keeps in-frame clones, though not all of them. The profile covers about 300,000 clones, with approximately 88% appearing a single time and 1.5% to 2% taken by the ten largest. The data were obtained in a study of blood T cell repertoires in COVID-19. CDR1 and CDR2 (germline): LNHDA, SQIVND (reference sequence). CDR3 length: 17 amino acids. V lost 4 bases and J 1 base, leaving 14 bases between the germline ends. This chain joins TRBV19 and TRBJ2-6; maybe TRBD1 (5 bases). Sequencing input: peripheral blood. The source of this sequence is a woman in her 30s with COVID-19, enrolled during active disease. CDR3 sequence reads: CASSRGRTGSGANVLTF. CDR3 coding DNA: TGTGCCAGTAGTAGGGGCCGCACCGGGTCTGGGGCCAACGTCCTGACTTTC.